Each of the 18 T cell receptor beta chains below was sequenced from the same sample in a study of T-cell reconstitution after alpha-beta-depleted transplantation in children. TCRbeta library construction was performed incorporating unique molecular identifiers. TCRdb processed the PCR reads anew with MiXCR; each CDR3 protein has one entry. The table has fewer than 1 million distinct CDR3 sequences, about 16% seen once. The material sequenced was PBMCs, mostly from graft donor cells, taken 360 days after TCRalphabeta/CD19-depleted stem cell transplant. The receptor set was obtained from a male patient younger than 18 who had a stem cell transplant for acute lymphoblastic leukemia, so the T cells may come from the graft donor.

J is TRBJ2-1 and V is TRBV28, with D unclear. This CDR3 is built from 15 residues. Trimming removed 8 bases from V and 0 bases from J, with 14 bases in between. Germline CDR1 reads MDHEN; CDR2 reads SYDVKM. DNA for the CDR3: TGTGCCAGCTGGGTGACTCCCAGCTCCTACAATGAGCAGTTCTTC. Its translation is CASWVTPSSYNEQFF.

In its sample, this clonotype was seen many times. The rearrangement joins TRBV5-1 to TRBJ2-7; D call uncertain. The CDR3 covers 12 residues. Germline lookup yields CDR1 SGHRS and CDR2 YFSETQ. V dropped 1 base and J dropped 6 bases, with 8 bases sitting between them. CDR3 coding DNA: TGCGCCAGCAGCTTGCTTGGCACCGAGCAGTACTTC. Amino acid sequence: CASSLLGTEQYF.

This clonotype was observed a few times. This sequence joins TRBV27 and TRBJ2-6; no clear D. Trimming took 6 bases from V and 0 from J, leaving 6 bases between them. Germline V gene lookup returns CDR1 MNHEY and CDR2 SMNVEV (reference sequence). This CDR3 region has 14 residues. The CDR3 sequence is CASSIFSGANVLTF. The CDR3 bases are TGTGCCAGCAGCATCTTCTCTGGGGCCAACGTCCTGACTTTC. The full variable domain, in which reference TRBV27 and TRBJ2-6 provide the parts outside the CDR3, is EAQVTQNPRYLITVTGKKLTVTCSQNMNHEYMSWYRQDPGLGLRQIYYSMNVEVTDKGDVPEGYKVSRKEKRNFPLILESPSPNQTSLYFCASSIFSGANVLTFGAGSRLTVL.

In regard to this clonotype: Mismatch with germline at one junction end may stem from a read error. This chain connects TRBV24-1 to TRBJ2-1; tentatively, D is TRBD1 (6 bases). This CDR3 is built from 15 residues. Germline CDR1 and CDR2: KGHDR and SFDVKD. The CDR3 nucleotides read TGTGCCCCCAGGTCCAGACAGGCACTCTACAATGAGCAGTTCTTC. Translating gives CAPRSRQALYNEQFF.

The V call is TRBV5-1, the J call TRBJ2-1; 10 bases are shared with TRBD1. The V gene's germline CDR1 is SGHRS and CDR2 YFSETQ. V shed 5 bases, J shed 3 bases, and the junction held 5 bases outside the gene matches. The CDR3 has 15 residues. For the CDR3, the DNA is TGCGCCAGCAGGCCCGGGACAGGGGTCTACAATGAGCAGTTCTTC. Translation gives CASRPGTGVYNEQFF.

The chain is built from TRBV24-1 and TRBJ2-2; D unclear. CDR1 is KGHDR and CDR2 is SFDVKD in the germline V gene. V lost 4 bases and J 7 bases, leaving 9 bases between the germline ends. The CDR3 is 13 amino acids. The CDR3 DNA is TGTGCCACCAGTGACCCGGACGGCGGGGAGCTGTTTTTT. Its translation is CATSDPDGGELFF.

This clonotype was counted only a few times. This sequence joins TRBV7-9 and TRBJ2-2, with D unresolved. Germline V CDR1 and CDR2: SEHNR, FQNEAQ (reference sequence). V dropped 6 bases and J dropped 6 bases, with 8 bases sitting between them. The CDR3 loop spans 12 amino acids. CDR3 DNA sequence: TGTGCCAGCAGGGGATCCGCCGGGGAGCTGTTTTTT. As protein: CASRGSAGELFF.

This clonotype was seen more than once but under ten times. The chain carries TRBV9 and TRBJ2-7; 11 nucleotides agree with TRBD1. The V and J ends lost 4 bases and 7 bases, in that order; junction bases with no gene match: 10. Germline-derived CDR1 and CDR2 are SGDLS and YYNGEE. There are 15 residues in the CDR3. The CDR3 here is CASSSPDRGQREQYF. The CDR3 DNA is TGTGCCAGCAGCAGCCCGGACAGGGGGCAGAGAGAGCAGTACTTC.

J is TRBJ2-1 and V is TRBV7-3; 10 nucleotides align to TRBD2. Unmatched junction bases numbered 7, after V lost 1 base and J lost 10 bases. The CDR3 consists of 15 residues. Germline lookup yields CDR1 SGHTA and CDR2 FQGTGA. In DNA, the CDR3 is TGTGCCAGCAGCTTAAAAGCGGGAGGGTCGAACGAGCAGTTCTTC. Protein product: CASSLKAGGSNEQFF.

This clonotype has ten or more counts. The chain joins TRBV3-1 to TRBJ2-1; possibly TRBD2 for D (5 bases). CDR1 and CDR2 (germline): LGHDT, YNNKEL (reference sequence). V was clipped by 4 bases and J by 2 bases, with 18 bases between them. The CDR3 totals 17 residues. The CDR3 loop is CASSLETFGGPYNEQFF. The CDR3 nucleotides are TGTGCCAGCAGCCTTGAGACCTTCGGCGGGCCCTACAATGAGCAGTTCTTC.

In its sample, this clonotype was seen a few times. This rearrangement joins TRBV12-3 or TRBV12-4 to TRBJ2-4; D not certain. Deletions cut 7 bases from V and 9 bases from J, with 10 bases between. This CDR3 is built from 11 residues. The CDR3 loop reads CASTNSGIQYF. The CDR3 DNA reads TGTGCCAGCACCAACTCGGGCATTCAGTACTTC.

This clonotype was observed a handful of times. The chain has TRBV5-1 and TRBJ2-7; 9 bases match TRBD2. The CDR3 has 15 residues. The trim removed 3 bases at V and 0 bases at J, leaving 4 bases unmatched. Germline CDR1 reads SGHRS; CDR2 reads YFSETQ. The CDR3 sequence: CASSSIAGDSYEQYF. The CDR3 DNA is TGCGCCAGCAGCTCAATAGCGGGGGACTCCTACGAGCAGTACTTC.

This chain uses TRBV11-2 with TRBJ1-1; perhaps TRBD1 as D (5 bases). Germline CDR1 reads SGHAT; CDR2 reads FQNNGV. V lost 2 bases, J lost 6 bases, and 22 bases lay in between. CDR3 length equals 17 residues. The CDR3 DNA reads as TGTGCCAGCAGCTTATGGAAGTTTGGCAGGGACCCTTCTGAAGCTTTCTTT. It codes for CASSLWKFGRDPSEAFF.

This chain uses TRBV4-2 with TRBJ2-7; 10 nucleotides agree with TRBD2. The trim removed 6 bases at V and 7 bases at J, leaving 12 bases unmatched. CDR3 length: 15 residues. The V gene's germline CDR1 is LGHNA and CDR2 YNFKEQ. CDR3: CASSFSAGGPREQYF. Here the CDR3 DNA reads TGTGCCAGCAGTTTTTCAGCGGGAGGGCCTCGGGAGCAGTACTTC.

This clonotype was seen ten or more times. Here the CDR3 DNA reads TGCAGTGCTAGAGATCCCCAGAGCACAGATACGCAGTATTTT. Protein product: CSARDPQSTDTQYF. V and J are TRBV20-1 and TRBJ2-3; D is ambiguous. The germline V and J ends were trimmed by 0 bases and 0 bases, with 7 bases remaining between them. The germline gives CDR1 DFQATT, CDR2 SNEGSKA (reference sequence). CDR3 length: 14 residues.

The genes are TRBV29-1 and TRBJ1-1; D unclear. The ends were cut back, 4 bases at V and 3 bases at J, with 6 bases in the middle. The CDR3 contains 11 residues. The germline CDR1 and CDR2 sequences are SQVTM and ANQGSEA. The CDR3 protein is CSVGGYTEAFF. The CDR3 coding sequence is TGCAGCGTTGGGGGTTACACTGAAGCTTTCTTT.

This clonotype has more than one count but fewer than ten. The CDR3 bases are TGCAGTACAAACCTCGGCCGCCCTGGGGCTTTCTTT. It encodes CSTNLGRPGAFF. This chain uses TRBV20-1 with TRBJ1-1; D remains unclear. Between the trimmed V and J ends, which lost 8 bases and 11 bases, there was a span of 21 bases. This CDR3 is 12 amino acids long. CDR1 and CDR2 (germline): DFQATT, SNEGSKA (reference sequence).

This clonotype came up a few times. The rearrangement links TRBV5-1 to TRBJ2-1; D tentatively fits TRBD1 or TRBD2 (5 bases each). The CDR3 sequence is 16 residues long. Germline V gene sequence: CDR1 SGHRS, CDR2 YFSETQ. V was shortened by 5 bases and J by 0 bases, with 15 bases between the two germline ends. The CDR3 DNA reads as TGCGCCAGCAGGGGGACGTTTCTGAGCTCCTACAATGAGCAGTTCTTC. It codes for CASRGTFLSSYNEQFF. Full variable domain (rest looked up from reference TRBV5-1 and TRBJ2-1): KAGVTQTPRYLIKTRGQQVTLSCSPISGHRSVSWYQQTPGQGLQFLFEYFSETQRNKGNFPGRFSGRQFSNSRSEMNVSTLELGDSALYLCASRGTFLSSYNEQFFGPGTRLTVL.